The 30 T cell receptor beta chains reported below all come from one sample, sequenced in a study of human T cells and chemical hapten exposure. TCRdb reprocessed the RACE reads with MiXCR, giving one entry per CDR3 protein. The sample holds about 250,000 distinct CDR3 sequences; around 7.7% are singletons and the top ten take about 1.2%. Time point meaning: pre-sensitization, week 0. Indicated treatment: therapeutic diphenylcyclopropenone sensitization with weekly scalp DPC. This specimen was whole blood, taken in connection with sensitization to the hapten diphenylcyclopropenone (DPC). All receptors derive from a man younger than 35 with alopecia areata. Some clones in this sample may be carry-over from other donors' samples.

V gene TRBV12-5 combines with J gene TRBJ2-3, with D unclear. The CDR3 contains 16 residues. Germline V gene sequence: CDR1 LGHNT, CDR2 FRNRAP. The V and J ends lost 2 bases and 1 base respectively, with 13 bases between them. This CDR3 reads CASGLPTIIRTDTQYF. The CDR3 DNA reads TGTGCTAGTGGTTTGCCCACTATTATTCGCACAGATACGCAGTATTTT.

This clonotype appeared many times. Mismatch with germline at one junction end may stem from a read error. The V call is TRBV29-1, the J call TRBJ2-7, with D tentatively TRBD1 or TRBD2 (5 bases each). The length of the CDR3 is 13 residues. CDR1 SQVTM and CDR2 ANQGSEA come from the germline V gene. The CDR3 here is CSVEGTRGYEQYF. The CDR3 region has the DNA TGCAGCGTAGAAGGGACCCGGGGCTACGAGCAGTACTTC.

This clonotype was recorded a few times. The CDR3 nucleotides read TGTGCCAGCAGCCCTTTACATGGCCTAGCGGCCGAGCAGTACTTC. Protein product: CASSPLHGLAAEQYF. V gene TRBV4-2 combines with J gene TRBJ2-7; 7 bases map to TRBD2. The length of the CDR3 is 15 residues. Germline loops: CDR1 LGHNA, CDR2 YNFKEQ. Trimming cost V 4 bases and J 6 bases; bases outside gene matches: 12.

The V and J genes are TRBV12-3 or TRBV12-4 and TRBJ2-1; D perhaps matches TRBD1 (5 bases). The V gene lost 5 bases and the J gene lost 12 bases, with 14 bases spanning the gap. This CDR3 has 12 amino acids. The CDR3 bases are TGTGCCAGCAGTGCACAGGTCCTCACGCAGTTCTTC. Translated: CASSAQVLTQFF.

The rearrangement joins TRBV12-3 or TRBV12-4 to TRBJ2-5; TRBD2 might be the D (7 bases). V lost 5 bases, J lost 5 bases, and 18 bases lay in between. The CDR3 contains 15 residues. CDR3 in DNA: TGTGCCAGCAGTCCCCGGGGGGCGCTAGGGGAGACCCAGTACTTC. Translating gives CASSPRGALGETQYF.

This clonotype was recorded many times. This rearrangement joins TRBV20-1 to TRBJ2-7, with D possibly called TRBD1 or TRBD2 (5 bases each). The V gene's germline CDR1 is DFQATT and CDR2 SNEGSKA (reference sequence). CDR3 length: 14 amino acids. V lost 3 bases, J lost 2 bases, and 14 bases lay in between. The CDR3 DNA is TGCAGTGCTAGTATAGGGGACCGACCCTACGAGCAGTACTTC. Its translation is CSASIGDRPYEQYF.

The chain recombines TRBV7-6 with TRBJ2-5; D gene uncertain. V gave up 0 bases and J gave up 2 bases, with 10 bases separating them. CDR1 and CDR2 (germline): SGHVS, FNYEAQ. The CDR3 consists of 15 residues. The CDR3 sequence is CASSLAGSPQETQYF. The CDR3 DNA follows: TGTGCCAGCAGCTTAGCAGGAAGCCCTCAAGAGACCCAGTACTTC.

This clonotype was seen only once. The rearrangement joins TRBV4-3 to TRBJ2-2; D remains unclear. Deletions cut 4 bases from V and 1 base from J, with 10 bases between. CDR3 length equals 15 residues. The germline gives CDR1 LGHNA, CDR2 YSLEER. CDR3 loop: CASSRRPRNTGELFF. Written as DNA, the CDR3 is TGCGCCAGCAGCCGTAGACCCAGGAACACCGGGGAGCTGTTTTTT.

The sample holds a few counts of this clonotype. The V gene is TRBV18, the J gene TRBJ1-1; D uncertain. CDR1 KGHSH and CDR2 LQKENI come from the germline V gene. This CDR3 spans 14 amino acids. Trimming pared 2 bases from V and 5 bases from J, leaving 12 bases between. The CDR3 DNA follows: TGTGCCAGCTCACCAATCCAGTGGGGAACTGAAGCTTTCTTT. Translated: CASSPIQWGTEAFF.

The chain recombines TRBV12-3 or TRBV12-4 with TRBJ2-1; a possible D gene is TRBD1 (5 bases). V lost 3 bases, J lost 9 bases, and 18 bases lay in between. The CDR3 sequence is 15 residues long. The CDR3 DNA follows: TGTGCCAGCAGTTTTGGGGCAGGACCTCTTGGTGAGCAGTTCTTC. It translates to CASSFGAGPLGEQFF.

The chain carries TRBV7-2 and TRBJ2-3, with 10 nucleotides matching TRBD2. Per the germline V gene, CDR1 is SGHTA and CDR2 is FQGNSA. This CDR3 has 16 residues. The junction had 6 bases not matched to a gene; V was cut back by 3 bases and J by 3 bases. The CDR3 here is CASSFRAGGPTDTQYF. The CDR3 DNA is TGTGCCAGCAGCTTTAGAGCGGGGGGGCCGACAGATACGCAGTATTTT.

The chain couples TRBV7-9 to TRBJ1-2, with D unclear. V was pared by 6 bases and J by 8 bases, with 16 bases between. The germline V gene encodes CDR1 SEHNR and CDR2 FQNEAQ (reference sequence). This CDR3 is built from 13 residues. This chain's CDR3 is CASSYNVRNGYTF. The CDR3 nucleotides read TGTGCCAGCAGTTATAACGTGAGGAACGGCTACACCTTC.

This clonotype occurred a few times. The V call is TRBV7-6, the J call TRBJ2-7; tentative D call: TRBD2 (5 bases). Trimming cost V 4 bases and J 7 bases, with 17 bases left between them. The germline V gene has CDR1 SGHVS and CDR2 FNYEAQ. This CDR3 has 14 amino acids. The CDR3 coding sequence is TGTGCCAGCAGCTCCATCCCCCAATCGGGAGAGCAGTACTTC. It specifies CASSSIPQSGEQYF. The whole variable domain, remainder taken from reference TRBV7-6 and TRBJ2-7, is GAGVSQSPRYKVTKRGQDVALRCDPISGHVSLYWYRQALGQGPEFLTYFNYEAQQDKSGLPNDRFSAERPEGSISTLTIQRTEQRDSAMYRCASSSIPQSGEQYFGPGTRLTVT.

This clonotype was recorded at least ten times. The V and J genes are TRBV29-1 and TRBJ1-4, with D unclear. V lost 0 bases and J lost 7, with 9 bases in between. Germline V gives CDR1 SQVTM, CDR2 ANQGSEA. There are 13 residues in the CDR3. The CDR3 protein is CSVEDAAREKLFF. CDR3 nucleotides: TGCAGCGTTGAAGATGCCGCTCGTGAAAAACTGTTTTTT. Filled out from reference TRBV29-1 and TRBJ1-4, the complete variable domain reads SAVISQKPSRDICQRGTSLTIQCQVDSQVTMMFWYRQQPGQSLTLIATANQGSEATYESGFVIDKFPISRPNLTFSTLTVSNMSPEDSSIYLCSVEDAAREKLFFGSGTQLSVL.

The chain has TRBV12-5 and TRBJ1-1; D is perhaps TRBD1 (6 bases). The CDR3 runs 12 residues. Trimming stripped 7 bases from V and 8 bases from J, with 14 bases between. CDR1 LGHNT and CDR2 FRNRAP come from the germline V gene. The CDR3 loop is CASAAMGTEAFF. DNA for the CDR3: TGTGCTAGTGCCGCAATGGGGACAGAAGCTTTCTTT.

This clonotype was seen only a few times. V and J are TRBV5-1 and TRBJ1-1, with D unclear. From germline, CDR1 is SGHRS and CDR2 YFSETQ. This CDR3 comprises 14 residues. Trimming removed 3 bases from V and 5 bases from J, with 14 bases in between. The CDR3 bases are TGCGCCAGCAGCTCCCAAAAGGGCGGAACTGAAGCTTTCTTT. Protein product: CASSSQKGGTEAFF. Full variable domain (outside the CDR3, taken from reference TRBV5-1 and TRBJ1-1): KAGVTQTPRYLIKTRGQQVTLSCSPISGHRSVSWYQQTPGQGLQFLFEYFSETQRNKGNFPGRFSGRQFSNSRSEMNVSTLELGDSALYLCASSSQKGGTEAFFGQGTRLTVV.

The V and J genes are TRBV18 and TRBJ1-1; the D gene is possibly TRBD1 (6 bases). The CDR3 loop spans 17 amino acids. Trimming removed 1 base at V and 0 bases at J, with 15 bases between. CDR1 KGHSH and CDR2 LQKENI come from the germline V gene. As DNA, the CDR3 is TGTGCCAGCTCACCACTCGCGGGGGCCCAGCTGAACACTGAAGCTTTCTTT. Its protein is CASSPLAGAQLNTEAFF.

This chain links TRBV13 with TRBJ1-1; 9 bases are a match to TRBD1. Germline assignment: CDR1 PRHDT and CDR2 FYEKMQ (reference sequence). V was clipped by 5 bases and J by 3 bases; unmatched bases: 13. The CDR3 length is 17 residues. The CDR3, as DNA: TGTGCCAGCAGCCTTCGCCGGGACAGGGTACGATACACTGAAGCTTTCTTT. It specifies CASSLRRDRVRYTEAFF.

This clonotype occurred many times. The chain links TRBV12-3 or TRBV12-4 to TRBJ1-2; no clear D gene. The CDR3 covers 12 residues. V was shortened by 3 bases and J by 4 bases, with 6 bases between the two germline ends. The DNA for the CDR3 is TGTGCCAGCAGTTTGGGGTTCTATGGCTACACCTTC. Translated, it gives CASSLGFYGYTF.

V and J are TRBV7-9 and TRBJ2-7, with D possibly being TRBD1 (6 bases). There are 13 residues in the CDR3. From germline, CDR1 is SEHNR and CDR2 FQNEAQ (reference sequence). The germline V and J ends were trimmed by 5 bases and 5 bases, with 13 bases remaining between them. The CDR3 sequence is CASSPQGRDEQYV. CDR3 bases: TGTGCCAGCAGCCCACAGGGTAGGGACGAGCAGTACGTC.

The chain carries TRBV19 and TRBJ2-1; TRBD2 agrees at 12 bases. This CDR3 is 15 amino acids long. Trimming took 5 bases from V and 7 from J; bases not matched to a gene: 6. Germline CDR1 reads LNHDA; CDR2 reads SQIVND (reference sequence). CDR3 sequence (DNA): TGTGCCAGTAGTTCTAGCGGGGGGGCTTTAAATGAGCAGTTCTTC. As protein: CASSSSGGALNEQFF.

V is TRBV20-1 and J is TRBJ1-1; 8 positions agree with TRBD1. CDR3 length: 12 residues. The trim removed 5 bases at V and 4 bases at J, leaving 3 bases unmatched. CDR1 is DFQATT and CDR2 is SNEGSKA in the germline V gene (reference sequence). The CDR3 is CSASGGATEAFF. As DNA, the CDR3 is TGCAGTGCTTCAGGGGGCGCCACTGAAGCTTTCTTT.

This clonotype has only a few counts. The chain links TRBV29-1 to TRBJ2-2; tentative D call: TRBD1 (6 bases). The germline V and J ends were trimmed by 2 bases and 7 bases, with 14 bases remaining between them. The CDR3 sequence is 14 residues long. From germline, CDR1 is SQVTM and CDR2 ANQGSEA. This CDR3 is CSVEYTGMDGELFF. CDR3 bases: TGCAGCGTTGAATATACAGGGATGGACGGGGAGCTGTTTTTT.

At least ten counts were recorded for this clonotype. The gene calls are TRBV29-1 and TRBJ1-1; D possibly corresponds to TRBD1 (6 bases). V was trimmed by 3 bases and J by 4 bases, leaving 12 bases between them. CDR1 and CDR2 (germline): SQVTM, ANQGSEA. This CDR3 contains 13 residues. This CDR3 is CSVDRGGSTEAFF. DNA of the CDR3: TGCAGCGTTGACAGGGGAGGGAGCACTGAAGCTTTCTTT.

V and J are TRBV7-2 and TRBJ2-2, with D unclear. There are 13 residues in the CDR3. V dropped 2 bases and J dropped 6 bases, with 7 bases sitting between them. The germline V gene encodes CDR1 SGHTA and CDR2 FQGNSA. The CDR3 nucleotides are TGTGCCAGCAGCTTAAGGGATCCCGGGGAGCTGTTTTTT. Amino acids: CASSLRDPGELFF.

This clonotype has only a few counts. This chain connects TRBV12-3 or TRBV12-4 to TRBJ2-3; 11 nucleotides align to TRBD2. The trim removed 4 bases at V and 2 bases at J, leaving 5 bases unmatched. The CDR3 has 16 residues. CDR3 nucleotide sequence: TGTGCCAGCAGTTCCGGGACTAGCGGAAACACAGATACGCAGTATTTT. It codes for CASSSGTSGNTDTQYF.

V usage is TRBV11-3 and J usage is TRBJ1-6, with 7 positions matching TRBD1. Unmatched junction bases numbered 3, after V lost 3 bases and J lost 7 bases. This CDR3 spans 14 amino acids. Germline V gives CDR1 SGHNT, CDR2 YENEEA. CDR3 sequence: CASSLRGPNSPLHF. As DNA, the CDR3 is TGTGCCAGCAGCTTGAGGGGGCCCAATTCACCCCTCCACTTT.

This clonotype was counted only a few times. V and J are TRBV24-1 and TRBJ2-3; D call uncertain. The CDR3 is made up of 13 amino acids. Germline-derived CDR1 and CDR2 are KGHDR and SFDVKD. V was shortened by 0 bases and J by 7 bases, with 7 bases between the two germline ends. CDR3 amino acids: CATSDLDDHTQYF. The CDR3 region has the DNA TGTGCCACCAGTGATTTGGACGACCATACGCAGTATTTT.

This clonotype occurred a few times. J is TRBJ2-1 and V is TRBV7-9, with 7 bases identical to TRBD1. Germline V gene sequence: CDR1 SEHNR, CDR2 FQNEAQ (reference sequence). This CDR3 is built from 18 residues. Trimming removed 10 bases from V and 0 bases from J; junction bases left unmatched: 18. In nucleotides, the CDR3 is TGTGCCACCTCGACCGGGACAGAAATCGGACGCTCCTACAATGAGCAGTTCTTC. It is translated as CATSTGTEIGRSYNEQFF. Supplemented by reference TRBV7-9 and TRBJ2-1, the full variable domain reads DTGVSQNPRHKITKRGQNVTFRCDPISEHNRLYWYRQTLGQGPEFLTYFQNEAQLEKSRLLSDRFSAERPKGSFSTLEIQRTEQGDSAMYLCATSTGTEIGRSYNEQFFGPGTRLTVL.

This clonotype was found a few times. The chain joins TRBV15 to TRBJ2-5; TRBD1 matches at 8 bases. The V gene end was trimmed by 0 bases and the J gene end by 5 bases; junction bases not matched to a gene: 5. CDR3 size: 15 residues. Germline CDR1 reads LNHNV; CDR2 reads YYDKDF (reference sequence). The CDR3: CATSRDRTGFETQYF. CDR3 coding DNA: TGTGCCACCAGCAGAGATCGGACAGGGTTCGAGACCCAGTACTTC.